This T cell receptor (beta chain) was identified in a study of cytomegalovirus exposure and HLA in healthy donors. The V gene's germline CDR1 is MGHRA and CDR2 YSYEKL. V shed 0 bases and J shed 4 bases, with 21 bases lying between them. This CDR3 comprises 18 residues. The PCR ran on 60 Vbeta and 13 Jbeta primers. Data came from immunoSEQ multiplex PCR; TCRdb stores just in-frame clones and leaves some out. The data hold approximately 110,000 clones, with over 60% observed a single time. The receptor was isolated from a young man in good health and CMV-seropositive. Material for sequencing was PBMCs. The V call is TRBV4-1, the J call TRBJ1-2; D unresolved. In DNA, the CDR3 is TGCGCCAGCAGCCAAGATCAGCTCGGAATGAGGGCCAGCTATGGCTACACCTTC. It yields the protein CASSQDQLGMRASYGYTF.